A selection of T cell receptor beta chains follows, all from one sample in a study of Graves' ophthalmopathy and Graves' hyperthyroidism. MiXCR, applied by TCRdb to the multiplex PCR reads, yields one record per CDR3 protein. The sample consists of about 390,000 distinct CDR3 sequences, 17% of them appearing once. The material sequenced was peripheral blood. The origin of the receptors is an adult woman with stable Graves' hyperthyroidism. Each CDR3 is given with its conserved first and last residue. The D gene is left open where the match is weak. Clone size appears in some rows only: once, few, many, or a class for an expanded clone.

d_gene,len,j_gene,abundance,v_gene,CDR3nt,CDR3aa
.,14,TRBJ1-1,many,TRBV6-5,TGTGCCAGCAGACTTGGACAGACGAACCCTGAAGCTTTCTTT,CASRLGQTNPEAFF
.,13,TRBJ1-2,many,TRBV15,TGTGCCACCAGCAGAGACAGGGGCTATGGCTACACCTTC,CATSRDRGYGYTF
TRBD1,14,TRBJ2-6,few,TRBV20-1,TGCAGTGCCACAGGGGGCGGTGGGGCCAACGTCCTGACTTTC,CSATGGGGANVLTF
.,11,TRBJ2-7,.,TRBV28,TGTGCCACCGCCACTTCCTACGAGCAGTACTTC,CATATSYEQYF
.,14,TRBJ2-2,many,TRBV20-1,TGCAGTGCTAGGGAGAGCCCGAACACCGGGGAGCTGTTTTTT,CSARESPNTGELFF
.,14,TRBJ1-1,few,TRBV2,TGTGCCAGCAGGGGGGCGCAGACCGGCACTGAAGCTTTCTTT,CASRGAQTGTEAFF
.,14,TRBJ2-7,many,TRBV29-1,TGCAGCGTTATTAAGCCGGGACATCGCTACGAGCAGTACTTC,CSVIKPGHRYEQYF
.,15,TRBJ2-7,many,TRBV10-3,TGTGCCATCAGTGAGTCGGCACAGGGGAGGCACGAGCAGTACTTC,CAISESAQGRHEQYF
.,14,TRBJ2-7,many,TRBV3-1,TGTGCCAGCAGCCAAATTTCCAGGATGTACGAGCAGTACTTC,CASSQISRMYEQYF
.,14,TRBJ1-1,many,TRBV29-1,TGCAGCGTTGACGAGACAGTTCTGAACACTGAAGCTTTCTTT,CSVDETVLNTEAFF
.,14,TRBJ2-7,many,TRBV5-1,TGCGCCAGCAGCTTGGAGGGACTTTCCTACGAGCAGTACTTC,CASSLEGLSYEQYF
.,14,TRBJ2-7,.,TRBV5-1,TGCGCCAGCAGCTTAAAAGGCTACCCCTACGAGCAGTACTTC,CASSLKGYPYEQYF
.,19,TRBJ1-1,many,TRBV6-4,TGTGCCAGCAGTACCCCGCCGCGGGGAGGGTTCGTGCGGAACACTGAAGCTTTCTTT,CASSTPPRGGFVRNTEAFF
.,16,TRBJ2-5,few,TRBV27,TGTGCCAGCAGTTCCGGAGGGGGGGCATTTATGGAGACCCAGTACTTC,CASSSGGGAFMETQYF
TRBD1,14,TRBJ1-2,many,TRBV29-1,TGCAGCGTCGCCCGGGACAGGGTATCGGATGGCTACACCTTC,CSVARDRVSDGYTF
.,15,TRBJ1-3,many,TRBV19,TGTGCCAGTAGTATGGGGTTCGCCTCTGGAAACACCATATATTTT,CASSMGFASGNTIYF
.,15,TRBJ1-2,many,TRBV5-1,TGCGCCAGCAGCTTGGAGGGCCCCCTCAACTATGGCTACACCTTC,CASSLEGPLNYGYTF
.,14,TRBJ1-3,many,TRBV28,TGTGCCAGCAGACTACCCGGAGACGGAGACACCATATATTTT,CASRLPGDGDTIYF
.,14,TRBJ2-5,few,TRBV28,TGTGCCAGCACCGGGGACACCCTACAAGAGACCCAGTACTTC,CASTGDTLQETQYF
.,11,TRBJ2-7,many,TRBV29-1,TGCAGCGTTGCCGGGGGGCTCGAGCGGTACTTC,CSVAGGLERYF
.,15,TRBJ2-2,few,TRBV11-3,TGTGCCAGCAGCTCAGGACGACTAGACACCGGGGAGCTGTTTTTT,CASSSGRLDTGELFF
.,15,TRBJ2-1,.,TRBV19,TGTGCCAGTAGTAGGGGTTCTCAGGGCTACAATGAGCAGTTCTTC,CASSRGSQGYNEQFF
.,13,TRBJ1-5,few,TRBV2,TGTGCCAGCAGGCCGGTGGTTTGGCAGCCTCAGCATTTT,CASRPVVWQPQHF
TRBD1,15,TRBJ2-5,many,TRBV12-3/TRBV12-4,TGTGCCAGCAGAGACGGGACAGGGGGTACAGAGACCCAGTACTTC,CASRDGTGGTETQYF
TRBD1,13,TRBJ2-1,once,TRBV6-5,TGTGCCAGCAGCCCTGGGACAGGGAATGAGCAGTTCTTC,CASSPGTGNEQFF
.,14,TRBJ1-2,.,TRBV6-2/TRBV6-3,TGTGCCAGCAGTCTCTGGGAGGGGAGCTATGGCTACACCTTC,CASSLWEGSYGYTF
.,14,TRBJ1-2,.,TRBV6-5,TGTGCCAGCAGTTACTCGCGGACAGACTATGGCTACACCTTC,CASSYSRTDYGYTF
.,14,TRBJ2-5,.,TRBV6-2/TRBV6-3,TGTGCCAGCAGAGAGCGGCTAGACCAAGAGACCCAGTACTTC,CASRERLDQETQYF
.,16,TRBJ1-6,many,TRBV5-5,TGTGCCAGCAGCTTGTGGGAGAGCTCCTATAATTCACCCCTCCACTTT,CASSLWESSYNSPLHF
.,14,TRBJ2-3,many,TRBV20-1,TGCAGTGCTAGTTTTTCAGATCACACAGATACGCAGTATTTT,CSASFSDHTDTQYF
.,13,TRBJ1-1,many,TRBV15,TGTACCACCAGCACGGCAGGGCGCGCTGAAGCTTACTTT,CTTSTAGRAEAYF
.,14,TRBJ1-2,.,TRBV6-5,TGTGCCAGCAGTTACGCCACTGGGGGGGAGGGCTACACCTTC,CASSYATGGEGYTF
TRBD2,14,TRBJ2-2,.,TRBV6-4,TGTGCCAGCAGTGACGGGAGGGACACCGGGGAGCTGTTTTTT,CASSDGRDTGELFF
.,13,TRBJ1-1,many,TRBV7-2,TGTGCCAGCAGTCCAGGAAGAAGCACTGAAGCTTTCTTT,CASSPGRSTEAFF
TRBD1,13,TRBJ2-7,.,TRBV29-1,TGCAGCGTTGACCGGGCAGGGGGCAACGAGCAGTACTTC,CSVDRAGGNEQYF
.,15,TRBJ2-2,many,TRBV6-1,TGTGCCAGCAGTGCCGGGACTGCGAACACCGGGGAGCTGTTTTTT,CASSAGTANTGELFF
TRBD2,16,TRBJ2-7,many,TRBV12-3/TRBV12-4,TGTGCCAGCAGTCAGACTAGACTAGCGGGATCCTACGAGCAGTACTTC,CASSQTRLAGSYEQYF
.,12,TRBJ1-2,few,TRBV20-1,TGCAGTGCTAGACGAGGAGACTATGGCTACACCTTC,CSARRGDYGYTF
TRBD1,14,TRBJ1-1,many,TRBV6-5,TGTGCGATACCCCGACAGGGTAGGACCACTGAAGCTTTCTTT,CAIPRQGRTTEAFF
TRBD1,15,TRBJ2-7,many,TRBV7-2,TGTGCCAGCAGCTTGACAGGGGTCGGGTCCTACGAGCAGTACTTC,CASSLTGVGSYEQYF
.,14,TRBJ2-5,many,TRBV27,TGTGCCAGCAGTTTCGCCGGACAGCAAGAGACCCAGTACTTC,CASSFAGQQETQYF